This T cell receptor (beta chain) derives from a study of cytomegalovirus exposure and HLA in healthy donors (dated 2017 in TCRdb). About the investigation overall: An earlier analysis of fewer than 750 of the donors reported 276 Gb of sequence data and around 110 million unique TCR beta sequences obtained from some 200 million T cells. Roughly 300 gigabases of sequencing data and tens of millions of unique TCR sequences were included in an early release covering about 620 HLA-typed donors. Of the approximately 400 genotyped donors, 81% were placed in the genetic ancestry cluster associated with self-reported Caucasian donors. The study aimed to test whether cataloging public T cell receptors could reveal signatures of past pathogen exposure. The study used immunosequencing to profile the T cell repertoires of 670 or so subjects and linked those repertoires to cytomegalovirus serostatus. In addition to the first cohort of roughly 670 subjects, a separate validation cohort of 120 different subjects was used. To predict cytomegalovirus infection status, the study brought together high-throughput TCR immunosequencing, statistical association of individual TCRs with disease status, and machine learning. A later analysis re-examined previously published TCR beta repertoires from hundreds of donors and added high-resolution HLA genotyping to investigate patterns of TCR occurrence. Rather than using new phenotypic data, the later analysis identified candidate immune exposures from TCR beta sequences and from how often those sequences occurred across donors. To decide whether each TCR beta V gene segment behaved as functional or pseudogenic, an earlier analysis of approximately 590 of the donors relied on high-throughput TCR beta sequencing. Donor age, sex, ethnicity and CMV serostatus were compiled together with the repertoire data. Genome-wide SNP genotypes for about 65% of the roughly 670 donors were used in a later genetic analysis, which treated that subset as a discovery cohort. Every discovery cohort repertoire had been produced on one sequencing platform. Class I and class II HLA loci were covered by the typing at four-digit resolution. Typing coverage differed by locus: A, B, C, DRB1 and DQB1 were typed in about 629-640 donors, DQA1 in about 510, DPA1 in around 580, and DPB1 in just under 490. Several DR-DQ haplotypes were treated as single units for association and clustering because of strong linkage in the cohort. Across roughly 420 genotyped donors of the cohort, an average of approximately 220,000 unique TCR beta nucleotide sequences per donor were sequenced, and roughly a sixth of those sequences were non-productive.

General conclusions and limits of the study: In a later analysis, HLA-associated TCR beta chains showed more clonal expansion and lower generation probabilities than non-associated chains that were equally common. According to the authors, the approach could potentially be generalized to other disease states and immunological phenotypes. Immune exposure information for the cohort was limited to CMV serostatus. The classifier was reported to diagnose cytomegalovirus status with high specificity and sensitivity in both the original and validation cohorts. In vitro tests confirmed that a few of the cytomegalovirus-associated TCR beta chains recognize cytomegalovirus antigens. A later genetic analysis reported fewer N-insertions in productive TCRs among donors in an Asian-associated ancestry cluster than the roughly 700-donor mean. Because counts were too low, about 15 rarely observed V segments, including chromosome 9 orphons, were left out of the earlier analysis of 587 of the donors. In a later genetic analysis, a missense DCLRE1C variant was associated with V-gene and J-gene trimming of TCR beta chains, and the association was replicated in an independent cohort. Because HLA typing was unavailable for some donors at each locus, only the typed subset was used in association tests. A further reported finding was that TCR beta sequences accurately predicted the HLA-A and HLA-B alleles for most subjects in the first cohort. Most TCR sequences were seen in very few donors, while some public TCRs were found in many individuals. Most CMV-associated TCR beta chains appeared to be HLA-restricted in a later analysis, and the HLA associations seemed to be driven largely by CMV exposure. Correlated functional status among segregating V segments might be attributable to linkage disequilibrium, but an unknown experimental factor could not be ruled out. A total of roughly 160 TCR beta chains were listed by the study as associated with cytomegalovirus. When HLA alleles, especially DR and DQ, strongly co-occurred, attributing TCR associations to individual alleles was difficult. Some IMGT-functional V segments, including TRBV6-2 and TRBV6-3, could not be distinguished by the 87-base-pair reads and were therefore excluded. Broadly in line with IMGT annotations, most TCR beta V segments showed up in productive rearrangements about 87% or about 30% of the time in an earlier analysis of some 590 of the donors. This cohort had only TCR beta chains sequenced, and the lack of alpha or paired-chain data limited which features could be detected. Specific HLA alleles were associated with some 15,000 TCR beta sequences at a false discovery rate of 0.05 in a later analysis. A cluster of highly shared sequence variants was judged likely to be a technical artifact of the sequencing pipeline. In a later analysis, several top co-occurrence clusters were reported to appear linked to parvovirus B19, influenza, CMV and Epstein-Barr virus. Roughly uniform sequencing depth across donors was assumed in presence/absence analyses, although this assumption may not hold. A later analysis found that TCR association rates varied across HLA loci, with DRB1 alleles showing the most associated TCRs and HLA-C alleles the fewest.

Notes on this clone: Its antigen remains undetermined. The record has no base qualities; no much larger clone is one base away.

Libraries came from the immunoSEQ multiplex PCR assay. A mixture of 60 forward primers for TCR Vbeta segments and 13 reverse primers for TCR Jbeta segments was used in the multiplex PCR. The CDR3 region of rearranged TCR beta genes was amplified from genomic DNA with a multiplex PCR assay. The amplified TCR beta libraries were sequenced on the Illumina HiSeq System as 87-base-pair reads. The authors processed their data as follows. In a later analysis, tens of millions of unique TCR beta chains were counted across the approximately 620 repertoires, and about 9.9 million of these chains were shared by at least two donors. Raw reads were error-corrected and collapsed into unique sequences by a nearest-neighbor algorithm in which closely related sequences were merged to remove PCR and sequencing errors. CDR3 sequences were aligned to IMGT reference sequences to assign V, D and J gene segments. Each retained sequence needed at least a six-nucleotide match to both a V gene segment and a J gene segment. Rearrangements were called productive when the CDR3 lacked stop codons and stayed in frame with V and J; all others were non-productive. CDR3 was defined according to IMGT convention as the region running from the second conserved V-encoded cysteine to the conserved J-encoded phenylalanine. The earlier analysis of about 560 of the donors excluded any sequence lacking an unambiguous match to a single V gene segment. In an earlier analysis of 587 of the donors, V segments were called functional above 56.7% productive rearrangements and were called segregating when the between-donor standard deviation exceeded 5%. A statistical classification framework was built to diagnose cytomegalovirus status from the catalog of TCR beta chain sequences. In a later analysis, TCR nucleotide sequences were compared against IMGT/GENE-DB human TR gene sequences so that V and J genes could be assigned. A later analysis assigned CDR3 sequences and most-parsimonious VDJ recombination scenarios with the TCRdist pipeline. A later analysis defined each TCR beta chain by its CDR3 amino acid sequence plus V-gene family, and excluded reads lacking a unique V-gene family. In a later analysis, fewer than 600 highly shared, low-generation-probability nucleotide sequences were removed to address suspected cross-contamination and a sequencing artifact. For each public chain, a later analysis derived a clonal expansion index from normalized ranks of inferred template counts within each repertoire. Generation probabilities in a later analysis came from a VDJ recombination model fitted to out-of-frame rearrangements, and those results were checked against IGoR. Hypergeometric tests were used in a later analysis to score TCR-TCR, TCR-HLA and TCR-CMV co-occurrence, with a repertoire-size bias correction applied to the TCR pairs. A later analysis estimated false discovery rates by permuting HLA or CMV assignments 20 times. In a later analysis, co-occurring TCRs were grouped with DBSCAN, and TCRdist sequence similarity was added when clustering was performed within HLA-allele-positive subsets. Co-occurrence clustering excluded repertoires with fewer than 30,000 or more than 120,000 public chains, plus five with anomalous nucleotide sharing. The table was pulled from immuneACCESS by TCRdb, which kept in-frame rearrangements only. Such tables lose some clones; where checked, under half of the loss comes from unresolved V genes, and the rest has no known cause. V, J and clone size derive from that table, while D and trimming were established from the DNA sequence. The sample table lists some 170,000 clones, 60% to 80% of them with a count of one. The ten largest make up over 1.1% of the sample.

The CDR3 sequence holds 15 residues, the cysteine and phenylalanine included. Left in the record is the CDR3 DNA by itself, 45 bases read in frame from the first base. Based on the germline V gene, the CDR1 and CDR2 sequences are SGHTA and FQGNSA. Deletion took 0 bases off V and 8 bases off J, with a span of 13 bases between the germline ends. In total, just over 650 healthy bone marrow donors made up the cohort. At the time of sampling, every cohort member was nominally healthy, though immune exposures that went unrecorded were likely present. The donor was CMV seronegative and belonged to the group of around 350 seronegative cohort members. A peripheral blood sample was provided by each donor, and peripheral blood mononuclear cells were used for TCR beta sequencing. Genomic DNA was extracted from the blood cell samples with the Qiagen DNeasy Blood Extraction Kit.

Sequenced sample: PBMCs. The chain is made from TRBV7-2 and TRBJ2-2, with an unclear D gene assignment. The sequence was collected from a man in his 60s in good health and CMV-seronegative. For the CDR3, the sequence is CASSLARGSVGELFF. Here is the DNA: TGTGCCAGCAGCTTAGCCCGTGGAAGCGTAGGGGAGCTGTTTTTT.